The source of this T cell receptor (beta chain) is a study of CD8+CD57+ T cells in acquired aplastic anemia. For CDR3 and TCR beta VDJ profiling, genomic DNA was the template used. Each CDR3 protein gets one entry after TCRdb re-called the reads with MiXCR. Here the sample spans hundreds of thousands of distinct CDR3 sequences, under 80% being singletons. V lost 6 bases, J lost 3 bases, and 9 bases lay in between. The length of the CDR3 is 13 residues. Germline V CDR1 and CDR2: DFQATT, SNEGSKA (reference sequence). Notes on the study in general: Simpson's diversity of CD8+ cells was not significantly different in patients compared with controls. Patients and controls turned out to have roughly 30 CD8+ CDR3 sequences in common.

For this clonotype: What it recognizes is unknown.

The V and J genes are TRBV20-1 and TRBJ2-6; D may be TRBD2 (6 bases). Source material: sorted CD4+, CD8+, or CD8+CD57+ T cells (not recorded which) from PBMCs. This TCR was sampled from a human donor in good health, serving as a control. CDR3 bases: TGCAGTGCCATGCGGGGTGGGGCCAACGTCCTGACTTTC. It encodes CSAMRGGANVLTF.